A selection of T cell receptor beta chains follows, all from one sample in a study of T cells in Graves' hyperthyroidism and ophthalmopathy. Using its own MiXCR run on the multiplex PCR reads, TCRdb lists one record per CDR3 protein. The repertoire holds 660,000 or so distinct CDR3 sequences, with roughly 46% as singletons. Sequences were obtained from peripheral blood or thyroid tissue (not recorded which). All receptors come from an adult man with Graves' disease, either hyperthyroidism or ophthalmopathy (not recorded which). Each CDR3 is given with its conserved first and last residue. A D gene is named only where the DNA matches it firmly. Some rows mark clone size as missing; the rest say once, few, many or name a class of expanded clone.

once,NA,TRBV7-9,TRBJ2-2,TGTGCCAGCAGCCTAAGCACCGGGACAAGGAACACCGGGGAGCTGTTTTTT,CASSLSTGTRNTGELFF
NA,TRBD2,TRBV29-1,TRBJ2-7,TGCAGCGTTTCCGTACTAGCGGCAGGGACCATCACATACGAGCAGTACTTC,CSVSVLAAGTITYEQYF
NA,NA,TRBV7-9,TRBJ2-7,TGTGCCAGCAGTTTCCCCCACCGCTCCTACGAGCAGTACTTC,CASSFPHRSYEQYF
NA,NA,TRBV7-2,TRBJ1-1,TGTGCGACTAGATCCCTGGGCCAGGGCGACACTGAAGCTTTCTTT,CATRSLGQGDTEAFF
NA,NA,TRBV2,TRBJ1-2,TGTGCCAGCAGACAGGGTGTTGCGAACTATGGCTACACCTTC,CASRQGVANYGYTF
many,TRBD2,TRBV15,TRBJ2-7,TGTGCCACCAGCAGCACTAGCGGGGGGCATGACTACGAGCAGTACTTC,CATSSTSGGHDYEQYF
few,TRBD1,TRBV5-6,TRBJ1-1,TGTGCCAGCAGCACGGGACAGGCCCTTGAAGCTTTCTTT,CASSTGQALEAFF
few,TRBD2,TRBV6-1,TRBJ2-5,TGTGCCAGCAGTGAAATGGGGGGGGAGACCCAGTACTTC,CASSEMGGETQYF
few,TRBD1,TRBV9,TRBJ1-2,TGTGCCAGCAGCGTAGTTGACAGGGGGACCTATGGCTACACCTTC,CASSVVDRGTYGYTF
NA,TRBD1,TRBV20-1,TRBJ1-2,TGCAGTAAGCAGGACAGGGACTATGGCTACACCTTC,CSKQDRDYGYTF
NA,NA,TRBV6-1,TRBJ1-3,TGTGTCACCGGGGAGTCACAGGCTTTCTCTGGAAACACCATATATTTT,CVTGESQAFSGNTIYF
NA,NA,TRBV12-3/TRBV12-4,TRBJ1-1,TGTGCCACCAGTGAAGGGGGGACGGCGAACACTGAAGCTTTCTTT,CATSEGGTANTEAFF
NA,TRBD1,TRBV25-1,TRBJ1-2,TGTGCCAGCAGTGCAGGGGGCAGTTTTGGCTACACCTTC,CASSAGGSFGYTF
many,NA,TRBV29-1,TRBJ1-2,TGCAGCGTTGCGGAGTATGGCTACACCTTC,CSVAEYGYTF
many,TRBD2,TRBV7-8,TRBJ2-7,TGTGCCAGCAGCGCGCGGCCGGGACTAGCGGGGTACGAGCAGTACTTC,CASSARPGLAGYEQYF
NA,NA,TRBV29-1,TRBJ1-4,TGCAGCGTTGCAGGGCCGCTTAATGAAAAACTGTTTTTT,CSVAGPLNEKLFF
NA,TRBD1,TRBV15,TRBJ2-5,TGTGCCACCAGCAGAGATGGTCCAGGGGGCTTCCAAGAGACCCAGTACTTC,CATSRDGPGGFQETQYF
many,NA,TRBV7-9,TRBJ1-1,TGTGCCAGCACCCCTCGAGGGAACACTGAAGCTTTCTTT,CASTPRGNTEAFF
medium-sized,TRBD1,TRBV29-1,TRBJ1-1,TGCAGCGTGATCCCCGACAGGGCCACTGAAGCTTTCTTT,CSVIPDRATEAFF
NA,TRBD2,TRBV24-1,TRBJ2-5,TGTGCCACCAGTGGTGGGACTAGCGGGACTTGGGAGACCCAGTACTTC,CATSGGTSGTWETQYF
few,TRBD1,TRBV20-1,TRBJ1-2,TGCAGTGCTAGAAGCAGAGGGACAGCCTATGGCTACACCTTC,CSARSRGTAYGYTF
NA,NA,TRBV20-1,TRBJ2-2,TGCAGTGCTAGACTGGACACGGACACCGGGGAGCTGTTTTTT,CSARLDTDTGELFF
NA,TRBD1,TRBV5-1,TRBJ1-1,TGCGCCCGCAGTTTTCAGGGGGCCGGTACTGAAGCTTTCTTT,CARSFQGAGTEAFF
few,NA,TRBV20-1,TRBJ1-3,TGCAGTGCTATGGGAACAGACTCTGGAAACACCATATATTTT,CSAMGTDSGNTIYF
few,NA,TRBV2,TRBJ1-6,TGTGCCAGCAGTTACTATGGGACCGAAAGCTCCTATAATTCACCCCTCCACTTT,CASSYYGTESSYNSPLHF
NA,TRBD1,TRBV7-9,TRBJ2-5,TGTGCCAGCAGCCAAGTGGGACAGGGCGCGGGCCAAGAGACCCAGTACTTC,CASSQVGQGAGQETQYF
NA,NA,TRBV25-1,TRBJ2-6,TGTGCCAGTGCCGAGAACAGCCTCTCTGGGGCCAACGTCCTGACTTTC,CASAENSLSGANVLTF
many,NA,TRBV12-3/TRBV12-4,TRBJ1-5,TGTGCCAGCAGCAGGGCTGGGCAGCCCCAGCATTTT,CASSRAGQPQHF
NA,NA,TRBV7-6,TRBJ1-6,TGTGCCAGCAGCCTAAGACTAGGGGATTCACCCCTCCACTTT,CASSLRLGDSPLHF